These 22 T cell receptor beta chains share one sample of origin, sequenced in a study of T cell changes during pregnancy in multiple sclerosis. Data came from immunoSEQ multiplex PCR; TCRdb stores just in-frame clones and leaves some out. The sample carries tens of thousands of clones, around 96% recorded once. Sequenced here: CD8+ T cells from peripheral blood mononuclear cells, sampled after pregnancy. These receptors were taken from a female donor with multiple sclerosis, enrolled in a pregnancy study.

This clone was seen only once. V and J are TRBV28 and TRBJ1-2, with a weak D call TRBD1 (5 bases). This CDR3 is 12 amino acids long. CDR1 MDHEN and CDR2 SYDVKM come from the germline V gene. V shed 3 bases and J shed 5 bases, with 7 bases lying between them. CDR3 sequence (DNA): TGTGCCAGCAGTTTTGACAGTTATGGCTACACCTTC. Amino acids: CASSFDSYGYTF.

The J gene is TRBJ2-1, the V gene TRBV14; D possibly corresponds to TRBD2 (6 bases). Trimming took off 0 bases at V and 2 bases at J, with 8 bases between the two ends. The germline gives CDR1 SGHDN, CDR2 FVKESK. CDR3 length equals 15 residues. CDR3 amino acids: CASSQESGAYNEQFF. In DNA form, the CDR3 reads TGTGCCAGCAGCCAAGAATCGGGGGCCTACAATGAGCAGTTCTTC.

The CDR3: CASSFQGNNEQFF. For the CDR3, the DNA is TGTGCCAGCAGTTTCCAGGGGAATAATGAGCAGTTCTTC. The V gene is TRBV27, the J gene TRBJ2-1; perhaps TRBD1 as D (6 bases). In germline, CDR1 is MNHEY, CDR2 SMNVEV (reference sequence). This CDR3 has 13 amino acids. V lost 3 bases and J lost 7, with 10 bases in between.

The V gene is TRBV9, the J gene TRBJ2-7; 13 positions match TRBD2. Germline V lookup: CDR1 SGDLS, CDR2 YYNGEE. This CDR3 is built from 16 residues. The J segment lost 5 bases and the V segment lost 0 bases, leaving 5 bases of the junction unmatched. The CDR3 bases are TGTGCCAGCAGCGTAGGGACTAGCGGGAGAGGGAACGAGCAGTACTTC. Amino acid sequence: CASSVGTSGRGNEQYF.

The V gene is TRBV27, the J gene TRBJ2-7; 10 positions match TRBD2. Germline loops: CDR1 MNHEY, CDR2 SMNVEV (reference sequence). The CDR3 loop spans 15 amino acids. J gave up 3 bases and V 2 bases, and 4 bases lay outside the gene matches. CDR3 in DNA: TGTGCCAGCAGTTTAGGTGGACTAGCGGACTACGAGCAGTACTTC. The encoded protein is CASSLGGLADYEQYF.

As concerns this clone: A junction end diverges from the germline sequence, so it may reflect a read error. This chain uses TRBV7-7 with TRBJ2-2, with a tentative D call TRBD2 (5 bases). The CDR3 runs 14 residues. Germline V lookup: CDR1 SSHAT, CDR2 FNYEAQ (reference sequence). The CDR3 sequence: CASSRGTGTGELFF. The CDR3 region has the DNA TGTGCTAGCAGCAGAGGTACGGGAACCGGGGAGCTGTTTTTT.

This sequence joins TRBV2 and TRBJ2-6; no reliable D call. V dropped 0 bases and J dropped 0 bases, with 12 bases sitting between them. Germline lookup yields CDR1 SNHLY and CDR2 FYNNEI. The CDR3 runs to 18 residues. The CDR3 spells CASSEAPAGPSGANVLTF. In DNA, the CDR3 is TGTGCCAGCAGTGAAGCCCCGGCAGGCCCCTCTGGGGCCAACGTCCTGACTTTC.

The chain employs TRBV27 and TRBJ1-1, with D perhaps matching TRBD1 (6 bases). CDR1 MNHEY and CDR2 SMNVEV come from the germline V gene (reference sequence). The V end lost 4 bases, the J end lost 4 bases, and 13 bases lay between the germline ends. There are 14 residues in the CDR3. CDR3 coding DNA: TGTGCCAGCAGTTCTGGACAGCGGCTCACTGAAGCTTTCTTT. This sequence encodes CASSSGQRLTEAFF.

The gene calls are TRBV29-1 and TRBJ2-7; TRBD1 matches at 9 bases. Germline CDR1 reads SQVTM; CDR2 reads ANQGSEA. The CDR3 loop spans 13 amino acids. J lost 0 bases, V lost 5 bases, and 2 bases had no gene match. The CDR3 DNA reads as TGCAGCGTTAGGACAGGGGTCTCCTACGAGCAGTACTTC. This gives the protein CSVRTGVSYEQYF.

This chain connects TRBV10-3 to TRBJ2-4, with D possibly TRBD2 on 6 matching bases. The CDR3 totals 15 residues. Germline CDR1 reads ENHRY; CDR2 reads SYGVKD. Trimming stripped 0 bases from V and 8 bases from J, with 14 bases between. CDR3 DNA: TGTGCCATCAGTGAGTCCCACGGGAGTACAGACATTCAGTACTTC. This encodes CAISESHGSTDIQYF.

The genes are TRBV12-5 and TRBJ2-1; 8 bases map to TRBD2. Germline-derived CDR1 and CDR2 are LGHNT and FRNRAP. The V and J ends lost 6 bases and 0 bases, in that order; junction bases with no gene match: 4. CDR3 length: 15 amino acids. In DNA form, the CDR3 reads TGTGCTAGTGGAACTAGCGGTAACTCCTACAATGAGCAGTTCTTC. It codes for CASGTSGNSYNEQFF.

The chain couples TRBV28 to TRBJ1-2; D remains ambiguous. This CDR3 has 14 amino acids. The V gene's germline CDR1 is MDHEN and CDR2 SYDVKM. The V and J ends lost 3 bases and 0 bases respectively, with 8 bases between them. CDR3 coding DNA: TGTGCCAGCAGTTTGATAGAGTCTAACTATGGCTACACCTTC. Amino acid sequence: CASSLIESNYGYTF.

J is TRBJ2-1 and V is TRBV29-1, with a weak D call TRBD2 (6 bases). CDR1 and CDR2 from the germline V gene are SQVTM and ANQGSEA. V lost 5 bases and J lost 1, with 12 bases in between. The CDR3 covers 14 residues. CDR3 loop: CSVRRDGSYNEQFF. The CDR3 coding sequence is TGCAGCGTTAGGCGGGACGGGTCCTACAATGAGCAGTTCTTC.

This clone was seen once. For the CDR3, the DNA is TGTGCCAGCAGAGGGGGAAATCAGCCCCAGCATTTT. Protein sequence: CASRGGNQPQHF. This chain joins TRBV28 and TRBJ1-5; possibly TRBD1 for D (6 bases). V lost 6 bases and J lost 4, with 7 bases in between. Germline V CDR1 and CDR2: MDHEN, SYDVKM. This CDR3 is built from 12 residues.

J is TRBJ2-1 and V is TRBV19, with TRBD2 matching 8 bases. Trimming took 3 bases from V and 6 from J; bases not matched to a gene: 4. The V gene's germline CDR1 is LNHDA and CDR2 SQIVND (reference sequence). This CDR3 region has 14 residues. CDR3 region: CASSMSGSANEQFF. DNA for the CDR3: TGTGCCAGTAGTATGAGCGGGAGCGCCAATGAGCAGTTCTTC.

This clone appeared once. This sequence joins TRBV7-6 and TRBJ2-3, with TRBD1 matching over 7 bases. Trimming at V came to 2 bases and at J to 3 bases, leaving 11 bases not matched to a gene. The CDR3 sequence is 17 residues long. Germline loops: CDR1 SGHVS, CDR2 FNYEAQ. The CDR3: CASSLPLSGTETDTQYF. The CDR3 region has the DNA TGTGCCAGCAGCTTACCCCTTTCAGGGACAGAGACAGATACGCAGTATTTT.

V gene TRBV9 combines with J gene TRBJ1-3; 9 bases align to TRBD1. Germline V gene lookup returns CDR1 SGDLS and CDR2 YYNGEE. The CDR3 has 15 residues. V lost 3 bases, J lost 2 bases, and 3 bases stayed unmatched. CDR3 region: CASSAGTGTGNTIYF. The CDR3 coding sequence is TGTGCCAGCAGCGCGGGGACAGGGACTGGAAACACCATATATTTT.

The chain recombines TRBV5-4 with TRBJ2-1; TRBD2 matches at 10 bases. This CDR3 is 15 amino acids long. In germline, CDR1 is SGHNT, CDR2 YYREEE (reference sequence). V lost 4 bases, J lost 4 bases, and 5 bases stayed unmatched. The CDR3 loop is CASSQGLADYNEQFF. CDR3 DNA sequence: TGTGCCAGCAGCCAAGGACTAGCGGATTACAATGAGCAGTTCTTC.

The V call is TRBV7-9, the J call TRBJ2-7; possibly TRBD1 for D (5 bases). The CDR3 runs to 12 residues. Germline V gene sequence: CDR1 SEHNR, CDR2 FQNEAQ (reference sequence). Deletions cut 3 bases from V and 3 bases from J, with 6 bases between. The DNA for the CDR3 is TGTGCCAGCAGCTTGGACATCTACGAGCAGTACTTC. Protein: CASSLDIYEQYF.

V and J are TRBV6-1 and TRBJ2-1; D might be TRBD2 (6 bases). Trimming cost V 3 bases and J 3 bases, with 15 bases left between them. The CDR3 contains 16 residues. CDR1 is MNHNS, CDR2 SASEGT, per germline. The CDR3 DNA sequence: TGTGCCAGCAGTGAGATGGGACTGTCATACTACAATGAGCAGTTCTTC. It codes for CASSEMGLSYYNEQFF.

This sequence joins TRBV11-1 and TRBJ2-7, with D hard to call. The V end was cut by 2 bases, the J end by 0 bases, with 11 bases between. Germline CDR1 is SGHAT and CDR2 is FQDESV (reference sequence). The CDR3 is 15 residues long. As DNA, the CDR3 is TGTGCCAGCAGCTTATTAACCGACACCTCCTACGAGCAGTACTTC. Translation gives CASSLLTDTSYEQYF.

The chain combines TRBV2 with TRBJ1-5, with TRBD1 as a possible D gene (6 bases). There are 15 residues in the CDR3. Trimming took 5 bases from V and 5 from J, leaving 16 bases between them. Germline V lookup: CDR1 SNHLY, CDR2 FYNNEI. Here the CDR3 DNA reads TGTGCCAGCAGTCGTGACAGGAATGGTCATCAGCCCCAGCATTTT. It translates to CASSRDRNGHQPQHF. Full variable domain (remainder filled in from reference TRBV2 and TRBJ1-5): EPEVTQTPSHQVTQMGQEVILRCVPISNHLYFYWYRQILGQKVEFLVSFYNNEISEKSEIFDDQFSVERPDGSNFTLKIRSTKLEDSAMYFCASSRDRNGHQPQHFGDGTRLSIL.